One sample yielded the 15 T cell receptor beta chains listed below, sequenced in a study of immune cell composition in non-small cell lung cancer. This table comes from immunoSEQ multiplex PCR, and its TCRdb copy is limited to in-frame clones, with some not included. The sample lists over 9,500 clones, 50% to 75% occurring once. Sequencing used lung tumor tissue. The receptors come from a human donor with non-small cell lung cancer.

Note on this clone: The limits of the CDR3 on the DNA are not certain, so only TCRdb's listed CDR3 is given. The chain links TRBV29-1 to TRBJ1-2; TRBD1 is the table's D call, not checked against the DNA. Germline V gives CDR1 SQVTM, CDR2 ANQGSEA. The CDR3 is 11 amino acids long, termini counted. The CDR3 spells CSVGQGAGSTF.

This chain connects TRBV15 to TRBJ2-7, with 7 positions matching TRBD2. V lost 1 base to trimming and J lost 0 bases; unmatched junction nucleotides: 0. Germline loops: CDR1 LNHNV, CDR2 YYDKDF (reference sequence). CDR3 length: 14 amino acids. The CDR3 spells CATSRGGSSYEQYF. For the CDR3, the DNA is TGTGCCACCAGCAGAGGCGGGAGCTCCTACGAGCAGTACTTC.

The genes are TRBV19 and TRBJ2-7; 7 bases are shared with TRBD2. The CDR3 has 15 residues. Looked up from germline, CDR1 is LNHDA and CDR2 is SQIVND (reference sequence). The J segment lost 0 bases and the V segment lost 5 bases, leaving 7 bases of the junction unmatched. CDR3 residues: CASSFTSESSYEQYF. CDR3 DNA: TGTGCCAGTAGTTTTACTAGCGAAAGCTCCTACGAGCAGTACTTC.

The chain carries TRBV4-3 and TRBJ2-2, with 11 positions matching TRBD2. Trimming cost V 4 bases and J 1 base; bases outside gene matches: 8. The CDR3 spans 18 residues. Per germline, CDR1 LGHNA and CDR2 YSLEER. CDR3 protein: CASSLASLAGGNTGELFF. The CDR3 DNA reads as TGCGCCAGCAGCCTTGCTTCCCTAGCGGGAGGGAACACCGGGGAGCTGTTTTTT.

Of note for this clone: Relative to the germline gene, one junction end is altered; a read error may explain this. The chain uses TRBV5-8 and TRBJ2-7; tentative D call: TRBD1 (6 bases). The CDR3 consists of 15 residues. The germline CDR1 and CDR2 sequences are SGHTS and YDEGEE. In DNA, the CDR3 is TGTGCCAGCAGATTGGGGGACACCGCCTCCTACGAGCAGTACTTC. Amino acids: CASRLGDTASYEQYF.

This clone was observed a few times. J is TRBJ2-1 and V is TRBV7-3; 10 positions agree with TRBD1. V lost 2 bases and J lost 3; bases outside the gene matches: 7. CDR3 size: 17 residues. Per germline, CDR1 SGHTA and CDR2 FQGTGA. The CDR3 here is CASSLGDRGRIYNEQFF. The CDR3 bases are TGTGCCAGCAGCTTAGGGGACAGGGGTCGGATCTACAATGAGCAGTTCTTC.

The chain joins TRBV14 to TRBJ2-7, with a tentative D call TRBD1 (5 bases). Trimming cost V 0 bases and J 4 bases, with 13 bases left between them. The germline V gene has CDR1 SGHDN and CDR2 FVKESK. This CDR3 has 15 amino acids. CDR3 nucleotides: TGTGCCAGCAGCCAAGACAGGGTGACGGTATACGAGCAGTACTTC. Translating it yields CASSQDRVTVYEQYF.

The gene calls are TRBV28 and TRBJ2-7, with 11 nucleotides matching TRBD1. Trimming at V came to 5 bases and at J to 2 bases, leaving 14 bases not matched to a gene. This CDR3 is 18 amino acids long. Per germline, CDR1 MDHEN and CDR2 SYDVKM. The chain's CDR3 is CASSGQGAVGRAPYEQYF. CDR3 sequence (DNA): TGTGCCAGCAGTGGACAGGGGGCAGTCGGGAGGGCCCCCTACGAGCAGTACTTC.

The V gene is TRBV7-9, the J gene TRBJ2-3; D gene unclear. Trimming left V 1 base short and J 3 bases short, with 14 bases between. CDR1 is SEHNR, CDR2 FQNEAQ, per germline (reference sequence). The CDR3 extends over 16 amino acids. CDR3 sequence reads: CASSLEGSWATDTQYF. CDR3 DNA: TGTGCCAGCAGCTTAGAAGGCAGCTGGGCTACAGATACGCAGTATTTT.

This chain links TRBV11-2 with TRBJ2-1, with 12 bases matching TRBD2. Germline loops: CDR1 SGHAT, CDR2 FQNNGV. The CDR3 loop spans 17 amino acids. The V gene end was trimmed by 7 bases and the J gene end by 4 bases; junction bases not matched to a gene: 11. The CDR3 bases are TGTGCCAGCACCCCTCCCCTCGGACTAGCGGGGTACAATGAGCAGTTCTTC. It translates to CASTPPLGLAGYNEQFF.

This clone occurred a few times. Its ends do not fully match the called genes, so a read error is possible. The V gene is TRBV11-2, the J gene TRBJ2-7; 7 bases map to TRBD2. CDR3 length: 15 residues. Germline V CDR1 and CDR2: SGHAT, FQNNGV. CDR3 amino acids: CASSQAREGPYEQYF. The CDR3 DNA reads TGCGCCAGCAGCCAAGCGAGGGAGGGCCCCTACGAGCAGTACTTC.

The chain recombines TRBV7-6 with TRBJ1-2, with a weak D call TRBD1 (5 bases). Trimming stripped 1 base from V and 0 bases from J, with 9 bases between. Germline-derived CDR1 and CDR2 are SGHVS and FNYEAQ. CDR3 size: 15 residues. The CDR3 DNA follows: TGTGCCAGCAGCTTAGAAGACAGAACTAACTATGGCTACACCTTC. Its translation: CASSLEDRTNYGYTF.

The chain couples TRBV27 to TRBJ2-5, with a possible D match to TRBD2 (6 bases). Looked up from germline, CDR1 is MNHEY and CDR2 is SMNVEV (reference sequence). The length of the CDR3 is 13 residues. V was trimmed by 8 bases and J by 2 bases, leaving 12 bases between them. The DNA of the CDR3 is TGTGCCAGCGGCCACGGGGGTCAAGAGACCCAGTACTTC. It codes for CASGHGGQETQYF.

The chain combines TRBV19 with TRBJ2-2; D possibly corresponds to TRBD2 (5 bases). This CDR3 has 16 residues. Germline CDR1 is LNHDA and CDR2 is SQIVND (reference sequence). Trimming took 0 bases from V and 1 from J, leaving 9 bases between them. CDR3 DNA sequence: TGTGCCAGTAGTATAGATACCGGACTGAACACCGGGGAGCTGTTTTTT. Its translation: CASSIDTGLNTGELFF.

The rearrangement links TRBV4-3 to TRBJ2-7, with D possibly being TRBD1 (6 bases). Germline V gene data show CDR1 as LGHNA and CDR2 as YSLEER. V lost 1 base and J 3 bases, leaving 13 bases between the germline ends. The CDR3 loop spans 15 amino acids. The CDR3 DNA sequence: TGCGCCAGCAGCCAAGCACCGGGACATCACTACGAGCAGTACTTC. It is translated as CASSQAPGHHYEQYF.